The following is a T cell receptor (beta chain) sequence with its context. This clonotype was observed a handful of times. The antigen it binds to is not known. Base qualities are not provided; no much larger clone lies one nucleotide away. Unmatched junction bases come to 9, with V trimmed by 0 bases and J by 14 bases. CDR1 is given as SGHDN and CDR2 as FVKESK, both from the germline V gene. From its cysteine to its phenylalanine, the CDR3 spans 13 amino acids. Only the CDR3 DNA stays, 39 bases, in frame from base 1. In light of the paper, this sample's time point label describes: newly diagnosed GD, antithyroid drugs for less than 3 months. For both TCR sequencing and RNA sequencing, RNA was extracted from PBMCs using TRIzol. Graves' disease was diagnosed according to American Thyroid Association guidelines. Patients for the study were recruited at an endocrinology department in Xi'an, China. Each patient gave approximately 8.8 milliliters of peripheral blood, collected in an EDTA anticoagulant tube. Ficoll Paque Plus density gradient separation was used to isolate PBMCs, and no further T cell sorting was performed. An Agilent 2100 Bioanalyzer and agarose gel were used to check RNA quality, while a NanoDrop 2000 measured RNA concentration.

Library method: multiplex PCR. The listed sequencing device is Illumina HiSeq 4000. CDR3 regions were amplified by Arm-PCR with iRepertoire HTBI primers to construct TCR beta libraries. Before sequencing, the PCR products underwent gel purification. Per the original workflow: Across samples, roughly 60 TRBV and 13 to 15 TRBJ segments were identified and used for gene usage analysis of CDR3 amino acid clonotypes. COPE and FqMerger were used to merge filtered high-quality paired reads into contigs. BLAST was used to align contigs to IMGT TRBV, TRBD and TRBJ reference genes, with CDR3 defined following IMGT. Highly expanded clones were defined as clonotypes with a frequency above 0.1%. Shannon entropy served as the measure of repertoire diversity, while the Gini coefficient captured V-J evenness. Clonotypes shared by more than one individual were considered public. Through fastp at Q25 and MiXCR, TCRdb rebuilt clones from the public reads, retaining in-frame beta chains. Identical CDR3 protein sequences are pooled into one entry, listed with their most common genes and DNA. These V and J calls are TCRdb output, not the study's own analysis. This sample is represented by approximately 470,000 distinct CDR3 sequences; roughly 17% of them were singletons. Of the sample, 10% to 15% is held by the ten largest clones.

This sample stems from a study of regulatory T cells in long-lasting Graves disease (TCRdb year 2021). The study in broad terms: Patients with newly diagnosed Graves' disease had been on antithyroid drugs for under 3 months. Patients with persistent Graves' disease were compared with patients with newly diagnosed Graves' disease using TCR sequencing and RNA sequencing of peripheral blood. The study took place in China and was registered as a clinical trial. TCR sequencing covered around 13 persistent and approximately 20 newly diagnosed Graves' disease patients, about 35 samples in total.

Study-wide findings and limitations: Sequencing and analysis were limited to the TCR beta chain. Persistent disease showed preferential use of TRBV28, TRBJ1-2 and TRBJ2-5, whereas newly diagnosed disease favored TRBV20-1 and TRBJ2-1. Because the primary lesion, thyroid tissue, could not be accessed, the study looked at peripheral blood alone. A larger number of public clonotypes was shared among persistent patients (approximately 3,000) than among newly diagnosed patients (approximately 930). Compared with newly diagnosed patients, patients with persistent Graves' disease had lower TCR Shannon entropy and fewer highly expanded clones, which suggests clonal expansion. The small sample size was acknowledged by the authors as a limitation that may reduce accuracy.

The data also belong to a second study, concerning T cells in Graves' hyperthyroidism and ophthalmopathy. As the second publication notes: Stable Graves' hyperthyroidism was defined as the absence of progression to ophthalmopathy over 18 months of follow-up. The hyperthyroidism patients were between 18 and 65 years old and newly diagnosed, with a disease duration of less than 2 months. The study excluded patients with uncontrolled infections, other autoimmune diseases, pregnancy or lactation. Diagnoses were established on the basis of clinical symptoms, serum thyroxine and TRAb, thyroid ultrasound, and orbital computed tomography. The TCR CDR3 was subjected to a first round of RT-PCR using the HTBI primer set and the Qiagen OneStep RT-PCR kit. Most expanded thyroid clonotypes (frequency above 0.001) were also found in blood, which suggests that blood repertoires may mirror thyroid immune responses. A model built on a 13 V-J signature distinguished ophthalmopathy from stable hyperthyroidism, reaching roughly 88% sensitivity and 81.08% specificity in cross-validation and 80%/75% in testing. In validation, progression to ophthalmopathy was predicted by the model with around 71% sensitivity and around 76% specificity, a median of about 6 months before onset. To identify distinguishing TCR V-J signatures, a discovery cohort of roughly 100 patients was used, comprising roughly 45 with Graves' ophthalmopathy and approximately 58 with stable Graves' hyperthyroidism. Prospective prediction of ophthalmopathy was tested in an independent validation cohort of 18 hyperthyroidism patients and some 17 patients who later progressed to ophthalmopathy. The approximately 90 discovery patients were divided at random into training and test sets in a 7:3 ratio. In addition, the study compared T-cell repertoires in thyroid tissue and in blood from roughly six Graves' hyperthyroidism patients. After sampling, hyperthyroidism patients received methimazole starting at 30 mg daily, and ophthalmopathy patients received high-dose intravenous methylprednisolone. Libraries were constructed in a second round of multiplex PCR, after which size selection and purification were performed. Paired-end sequencing of the libraries was performed with 100 bp reads on an Illumina HiSeq2000. SOAPnuke was used to process the raw data, throwing out any read that contained adapters or uncalled bases, had a mean Phred below 15, or lacked an exact constant-primer or identifier match. COPE v1.2.5 was used to merge high-quality paired reads, and clonotypes were defined as unique nucleotide sequences. Clonotypes were aligned to IMGT TRBV, TRBD and TRBJ reference segments using MiTCR v1.1. Analysis was restricted to V-J combinations with a frequency above 0.0001, which covered roughly 99% of repertoires. The TCS score was defined as F50 (clonal expansion) divided by E x V (chaos), with BLOSUM62-based TCRdist calculated between CDR3 peptides within each V-J. Welch's t-statistics and random forest reduced around 520 V-J features to around 14, which were used in a naive Bayes classifier (R e1071). Sample size was not statistically predetermined, and investigators were not blinded to group allocation. The paper describes TCR Vbeta CDR3 sequencing of 140 or so peripheral blood samples, made up of 43 ophthalmopathy patients, 70 to 75 hyperthyroidism patients and about 17 progressor patients.

Sample: peripheral blood mononuclear cells (PBMCs), taken at new diagnosis, from a patient treated with antithyroid drugs. Here the chain combines TRBV14 and TRBJ2-5, with 7 bases in between that match TRBD1. The TCR sequence derives from a man aged 35-49 years with Graves disease. Donor details come from another sample of the same person, matched by shared clones. The DNA sequence is given as TGTGCCAGCAGCCAAGACCCGGGACAGAGCCGTTACTTC. This is translated as CASSQDPGQSRYF.